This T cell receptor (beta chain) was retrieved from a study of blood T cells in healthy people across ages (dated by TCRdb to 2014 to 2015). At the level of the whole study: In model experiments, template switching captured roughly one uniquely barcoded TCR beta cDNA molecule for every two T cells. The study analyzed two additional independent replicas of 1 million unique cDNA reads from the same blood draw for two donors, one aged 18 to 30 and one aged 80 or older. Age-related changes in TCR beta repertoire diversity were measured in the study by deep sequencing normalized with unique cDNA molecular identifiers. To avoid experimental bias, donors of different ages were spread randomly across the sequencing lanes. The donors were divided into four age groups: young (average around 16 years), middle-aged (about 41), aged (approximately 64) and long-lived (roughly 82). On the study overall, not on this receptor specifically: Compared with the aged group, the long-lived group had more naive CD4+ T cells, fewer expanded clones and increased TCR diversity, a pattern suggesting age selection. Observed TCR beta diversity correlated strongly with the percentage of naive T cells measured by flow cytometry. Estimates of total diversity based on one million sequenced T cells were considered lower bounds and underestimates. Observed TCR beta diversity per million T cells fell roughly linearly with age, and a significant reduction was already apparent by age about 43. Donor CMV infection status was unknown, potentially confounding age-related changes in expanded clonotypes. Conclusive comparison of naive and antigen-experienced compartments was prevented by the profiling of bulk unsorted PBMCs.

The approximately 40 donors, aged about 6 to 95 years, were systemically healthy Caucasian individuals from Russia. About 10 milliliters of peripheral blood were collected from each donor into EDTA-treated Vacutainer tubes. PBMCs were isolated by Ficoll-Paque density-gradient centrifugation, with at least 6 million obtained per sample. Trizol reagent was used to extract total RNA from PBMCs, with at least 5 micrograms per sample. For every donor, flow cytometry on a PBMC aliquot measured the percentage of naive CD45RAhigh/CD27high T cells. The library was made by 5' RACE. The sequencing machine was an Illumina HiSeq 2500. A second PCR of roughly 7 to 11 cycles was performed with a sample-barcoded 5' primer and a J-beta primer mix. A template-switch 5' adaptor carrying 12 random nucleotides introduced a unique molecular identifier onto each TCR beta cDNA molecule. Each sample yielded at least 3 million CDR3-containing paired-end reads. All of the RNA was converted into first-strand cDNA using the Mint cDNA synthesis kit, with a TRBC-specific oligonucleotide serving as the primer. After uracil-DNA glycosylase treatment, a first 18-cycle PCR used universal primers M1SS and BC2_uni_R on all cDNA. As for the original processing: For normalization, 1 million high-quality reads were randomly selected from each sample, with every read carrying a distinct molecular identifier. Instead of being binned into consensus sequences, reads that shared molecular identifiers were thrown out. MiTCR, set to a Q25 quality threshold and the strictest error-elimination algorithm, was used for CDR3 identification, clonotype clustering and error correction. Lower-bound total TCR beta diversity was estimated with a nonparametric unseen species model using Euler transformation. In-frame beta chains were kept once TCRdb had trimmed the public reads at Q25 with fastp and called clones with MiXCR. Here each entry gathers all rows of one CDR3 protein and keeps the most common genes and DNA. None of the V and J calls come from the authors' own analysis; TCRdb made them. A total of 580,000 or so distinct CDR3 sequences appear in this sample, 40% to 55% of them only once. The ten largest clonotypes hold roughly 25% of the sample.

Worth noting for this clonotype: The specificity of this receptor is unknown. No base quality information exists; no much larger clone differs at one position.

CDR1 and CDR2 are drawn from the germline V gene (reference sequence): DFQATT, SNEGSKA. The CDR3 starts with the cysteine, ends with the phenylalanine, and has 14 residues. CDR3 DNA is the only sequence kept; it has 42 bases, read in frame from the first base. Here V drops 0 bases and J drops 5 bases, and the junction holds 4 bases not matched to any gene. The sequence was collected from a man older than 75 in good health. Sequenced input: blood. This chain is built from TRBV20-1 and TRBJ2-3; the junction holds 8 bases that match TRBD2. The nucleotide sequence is TGCAGTGCTAGAGATCGAAGCGGGAGAGATACGCAGTATTTT. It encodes CSARDRSGRDTQYF.